The 6 T cell receptor beta chains listed next were all sequenced from one sample in a study of glioma-infiltrating T cells after dendritic cell vaccination. Here immunoSEQ multiplex PCR was the method, and the copy in TCRdb shows in-frame clones only, minus some. The sample has tens of thousands of clones; roughly 82% are singletons. The starting material was blood, obtained before dendritic cell vaccination. The receptors shown here come from a human donor with glioblastoma.

The chain links TRBV5-6 to TRBJ2-3; 9 bases match TRBD1. The CDR3 sequence is 15 residues long. V lost 3 bases and J lost 0; bases outside the gene matches: 2. Germline CDR1 is SGHDT and CDR2 is YYEEEE. For the CDR3, the DNA is TGTGCCAGCAGCTCGGACAGGGGAAGCACAGATACGCAGTATTTT. The encoded protein is CASSSDRGSTDTQYF.

V usage is TRBV10-3 and J usage is TRBJ2-7, with D maybe TRBD1 (6 bases). From germline, CDR1 is ENHRY and CDR2 SYGVKD. The CDR3 loop spans 15 amino acids. Trimming pared 4 bases from V and 2 bases from J, leaving 15 bases between. The chain's CDR3 is CAISGARGDTYEQYF. CDR3 nucleotide sequence: TGTGCCATCAGTGGGGCCAGGGGTGATACCTACGAGCAGTACTTC.

This sequence joins TRBV7-9 and TRBJ1-5, with TRBD1 identical over 9 bases. The CDR3 has 14 amino acids. Germline assignment: CDR1 SEHNR and CDR2 FQNEAQ (reference sequence). The trim removed 5 bases at V and 2 bases at J, leaving 1 base unmatched. This chain's CDR3 is CASSRDRGNQPQHF. DNA for the CDR3: TGTGCCAGCAGCCGGGACAGGGGCAATCAGCCCCAGCATTTT.

In this sample, this clone is large. This CDR3 reads CASSETGDSSYEQYV. CDR3 coding DNA: TGTGCCAGCAGTGAAACAGGGGATTCTTCCTACGAGCAGTACGTC. The J gene is TRBJ2-7, the V gene TRBV6-1; 7 bases match TRBD1. CDR3 length: 15 amino acids. Germline-derived CDR1 and CDR2 are MNHNS and SASEGT. Trimming removed 2 bases from V and 1 base from J; junction bases left unmatched: 5.

This chain uses TRBV2 with TRBJ2-3, with 10 bases matching TRBD2. The CDR3 extends over 15 amino acids. Per germline, CDR1 SNHLY and CDR2 FYNNEI. V lost 8 bases, J lost 2 bases, and 7 bases stayed unmatched. CDR3 nucleotides: TGTGCCAGCTATAGCGGGGGGATGCCCACAGATACGCAGTATTTT. Its translation is CASYSGGMPTDTQYF. The full variable domain, in which reference TRBV2 and TRBJ2-3 provide the parts outside the CDR3, is EPEVTQTPSHQVTQMGQEVILRCVPISNHLYFYWYRQILGQKVEFLVSFYNNEISEKSEIFDDQFSVERPDGSNFTLKIRSTKLEDSAMYFCASYSGGMPTDTQYFGPGTRLTVL.

The sample holds a few counts of this clone. This rearrangement joins TRBV5-4 to TRBJ2-1; 11 bases align to TRBD2. The germline CDR1 and CDR2 sequences are SGHNT and YYREEE (reference sequence). Germline trimming cut 4 bases from V and 4 bases from J; bases unmatched to any gene: 7. The CDR3 length is 16 residues. In DNA form, the CDR3 reads TGTGCCAGCAGCAATCAACTAGCGGGGGATTACAATGAGCAGTTCTTC. This codes for CASSNQLAGDYNEQFF.